This T cell receptor beta chain was sequenced in a study of shared clonotypes between healthy human individuals. Study-wide points: Across subsets, estimated richness was generally greater for naive than for memory populations.

Naive CD8 cells lacked CD45RO and underwent positive selection for CCR7, leaving out terminally differentiated effector memory CD45RA+ cells. Germline lookup yields CDR1 WSHSY and CDR2 SAAADI. The length of the CDR3 is 12 residues. Trimming took 4 bases from V and 10 from J, leaving 11 bases between them. With regard to this clone: What it binds is not known.

TCRdb's copy holds only in-frame clones and misses some; the assay was immunoSEQ multiplex PCR. The sample records roughly 2 million clones, about 95% being singletons. The gene calls are TRBV10-2 and TRBJ1-5; weak D call: TRBD1 (5 bases). This TCR was recovered from a man between 18 and 29 years old in good health. The sequencing sample was made of naive CD8+ T cells sorted from blood. The CDR3 region is CASSAGVLPQHF. The CDR3, as DNA: TGCGCCAGCAGTGCGGGGGTTTTACCCCAGCATTTT.